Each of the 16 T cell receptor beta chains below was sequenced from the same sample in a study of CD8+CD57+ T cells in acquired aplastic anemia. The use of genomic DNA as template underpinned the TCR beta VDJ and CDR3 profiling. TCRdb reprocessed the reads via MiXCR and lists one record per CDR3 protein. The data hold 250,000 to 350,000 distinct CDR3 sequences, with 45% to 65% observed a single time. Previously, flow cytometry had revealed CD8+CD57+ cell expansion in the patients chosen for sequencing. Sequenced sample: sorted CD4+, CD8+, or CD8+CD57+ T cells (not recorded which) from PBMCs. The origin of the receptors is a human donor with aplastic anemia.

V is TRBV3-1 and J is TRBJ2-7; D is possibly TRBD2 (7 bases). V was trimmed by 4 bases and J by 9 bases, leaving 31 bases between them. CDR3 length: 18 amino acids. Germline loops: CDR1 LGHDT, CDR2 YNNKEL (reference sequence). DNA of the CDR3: TGTGCCAGCAGCCCGAACAGCGGTTTAGGGGGGGGAGGATCCGTGCAGTACTTC. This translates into CASSPNSGLGGGGSVQYF.

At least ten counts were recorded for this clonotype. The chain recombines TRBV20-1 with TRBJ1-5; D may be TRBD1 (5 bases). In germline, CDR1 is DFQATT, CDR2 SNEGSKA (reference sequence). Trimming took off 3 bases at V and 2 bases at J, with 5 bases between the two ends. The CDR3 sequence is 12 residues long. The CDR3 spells CSARGGNQPQHF. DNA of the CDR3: TGCAGTGCTAGGGGGGGCAATCAGCCCCAGCATTTT.

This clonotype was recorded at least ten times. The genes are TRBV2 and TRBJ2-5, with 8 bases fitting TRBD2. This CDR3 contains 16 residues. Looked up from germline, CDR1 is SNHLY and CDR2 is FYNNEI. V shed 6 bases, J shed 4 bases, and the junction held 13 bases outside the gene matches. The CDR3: CASSRPPAGAPETQYF. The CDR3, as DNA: TGTGCCAGCAGCCGACCCCCAGCGGGGGCCCCAGAGACCCAGTACTTC.

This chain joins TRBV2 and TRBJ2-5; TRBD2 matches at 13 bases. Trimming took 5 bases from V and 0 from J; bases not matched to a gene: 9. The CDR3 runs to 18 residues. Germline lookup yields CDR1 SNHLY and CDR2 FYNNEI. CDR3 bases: TGTGCCAGCAGTCCGACTAGCGGGGGGTATAAGCACCAAGAGACCCAGTACTTC. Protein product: CASSPTSGGYKHQETQYF.

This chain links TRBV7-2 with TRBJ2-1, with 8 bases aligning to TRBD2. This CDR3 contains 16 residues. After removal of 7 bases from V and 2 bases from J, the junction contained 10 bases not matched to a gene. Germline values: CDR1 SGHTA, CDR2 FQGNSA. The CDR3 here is CASTKARTSPYNEQFF. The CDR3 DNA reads TGTGCCAGCACCAAAGCCAGGACTAGCCCCTACAATGAGCAGTTCTTC.

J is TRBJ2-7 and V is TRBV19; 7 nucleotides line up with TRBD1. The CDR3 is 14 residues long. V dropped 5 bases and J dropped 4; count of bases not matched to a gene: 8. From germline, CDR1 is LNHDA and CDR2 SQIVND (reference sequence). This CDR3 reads CASSLTDRVYEQYF. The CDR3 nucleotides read TGTGCCAGTAGTCTCACCGACAGGGTTTACGAGCAGTACTTC. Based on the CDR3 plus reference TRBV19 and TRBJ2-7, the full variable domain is DGGITQSPKYLFRKEGQNVTLSCEQNLNHDAMYWYRQDPGQGLRLIYYSQIVNDFQKGDIAEGYSVSREKKESFPLTVTSAQKNPTAFYLCASSLTDRVYEQYFGPGTRLTVT.

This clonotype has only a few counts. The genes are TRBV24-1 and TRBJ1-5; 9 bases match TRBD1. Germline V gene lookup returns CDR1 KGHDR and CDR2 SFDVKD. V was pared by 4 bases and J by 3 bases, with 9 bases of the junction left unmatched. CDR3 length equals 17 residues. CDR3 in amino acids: CATSDQTGGAANQPQHF. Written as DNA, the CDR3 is TGTGCCACCAGTGACCAAACAGGGGGCGCAGCCAATCAGCCCCAGCATTTT.

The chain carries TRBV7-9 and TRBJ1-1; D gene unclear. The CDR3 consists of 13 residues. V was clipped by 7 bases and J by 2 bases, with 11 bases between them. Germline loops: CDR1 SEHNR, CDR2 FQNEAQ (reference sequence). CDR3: CASTVSLNTEAFF. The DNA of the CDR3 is TGTGCCAGCACTGTCAGCTTAAACACTGAAGCTTTCTTT.

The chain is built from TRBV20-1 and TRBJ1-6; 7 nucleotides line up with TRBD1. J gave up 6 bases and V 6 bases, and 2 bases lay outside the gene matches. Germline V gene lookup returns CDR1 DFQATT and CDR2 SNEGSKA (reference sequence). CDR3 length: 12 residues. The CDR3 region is CSAGTANSPLHF. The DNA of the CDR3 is TGCAGTGCCGGGACAGCTAATTCACCCCTCCACTTT.

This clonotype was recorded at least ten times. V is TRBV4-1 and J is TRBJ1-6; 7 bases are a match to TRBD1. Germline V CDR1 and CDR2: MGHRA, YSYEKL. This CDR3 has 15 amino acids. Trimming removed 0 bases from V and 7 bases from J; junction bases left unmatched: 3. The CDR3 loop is CASSQDGTVNSPLHF. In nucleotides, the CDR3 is TGCGCCAGCAGCCAAGATGGGACAGTAAATTCACCCCTCCACTTT.

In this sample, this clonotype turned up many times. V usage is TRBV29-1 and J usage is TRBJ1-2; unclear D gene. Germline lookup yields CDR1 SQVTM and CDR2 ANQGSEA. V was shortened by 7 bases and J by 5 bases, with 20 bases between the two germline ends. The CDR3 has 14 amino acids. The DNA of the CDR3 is TGCAGCGCCCTTTGGGGTGGGGATACTTATGGCTACACCTTC. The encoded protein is CSALWGGDTYGYTF.

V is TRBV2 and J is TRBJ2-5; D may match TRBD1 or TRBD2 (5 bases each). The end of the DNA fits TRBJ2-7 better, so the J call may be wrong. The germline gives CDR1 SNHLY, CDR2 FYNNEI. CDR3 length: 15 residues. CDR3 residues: CASSESRDLSYEQYF. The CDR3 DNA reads TGTGCCAGCAGTGAATCCAGGGACCTCTCCTACGAGCAGTACTTC.

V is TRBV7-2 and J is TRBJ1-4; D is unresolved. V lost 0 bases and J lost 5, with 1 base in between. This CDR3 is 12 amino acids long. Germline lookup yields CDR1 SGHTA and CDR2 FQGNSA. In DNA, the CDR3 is TGTGCCAGCAGCTTAGCCAATGAAAAACTGTTTTTT. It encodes CASSLANEKLFF. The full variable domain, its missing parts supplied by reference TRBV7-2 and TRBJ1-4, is GAGVSQSPSNKVTEKGKDVELRCDPISGHTALYWYRQSLGQGLEFLIYFQGNSAPDKSGLPSDRFSAERTGGSVSTLTIQRTQQEDSAVYLCASSLANEKLFFGSGTQLSVL.

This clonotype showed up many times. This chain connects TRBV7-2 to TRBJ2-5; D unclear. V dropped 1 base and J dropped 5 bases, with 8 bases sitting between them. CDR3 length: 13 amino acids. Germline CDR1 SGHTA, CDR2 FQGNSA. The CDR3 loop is CASSLVEMETQYF. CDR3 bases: TGTGCCAGCAGCTTAGTCGAGATGGAGACCCAGTACTTC.

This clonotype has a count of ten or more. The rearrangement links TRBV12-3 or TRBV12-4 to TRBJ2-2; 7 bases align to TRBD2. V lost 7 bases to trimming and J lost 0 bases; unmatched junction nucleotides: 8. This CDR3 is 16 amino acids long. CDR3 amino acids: CASISGGRTNTGELFF. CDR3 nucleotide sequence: TGTGCCAGCATCTCCGGGGGGAGAACGAACACCGGGGAGCTGTTTTTT.

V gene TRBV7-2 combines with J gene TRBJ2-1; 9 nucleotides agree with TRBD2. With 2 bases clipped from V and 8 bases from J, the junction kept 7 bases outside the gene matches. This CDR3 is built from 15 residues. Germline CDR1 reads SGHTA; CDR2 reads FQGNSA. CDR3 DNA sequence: TGTGCCAGCAGCTTATTAAGCGGGAGGTGGGATGAGCAGTTCTTC. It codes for CASSLLSGRWDEQFF. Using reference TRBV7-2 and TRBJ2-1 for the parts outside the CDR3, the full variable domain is GAGVSQSPSNKVTEKGKDVELRCDPISGHTALYWYRQSLGQGLEFLIYFQGNSAPDKSGLPSDRFSAERTGGSVSTLTIQRTQQEDSAVYLCASSLLSGRWDEQFFGPGTRLTVL.